The 13 T cell receptor beta chains listed next were all sequenced from one sample in a study of radiotherapy plus CTLA-4 blockade in lung cancer. This table comes from immunoSEQ multiplex PCR, and its TCRdb copy is limited to in-frame clones, with some not included. The repertoire includes about 100,000 clones, about four fifths of them detected once, and 0.65% to 0.9% sits in the top ten. The sample in question was peripheral blood, obtained from a patient treated with radiotherapy plus ipilimumab. These receptors all come from a human donor with non-small cell lung cancer who had stable disease on radiotherapy plus ipilimumab.

The table lists this clone with a count of one. V is TRBV5-1 and J is TRBJ2-1; 9 positions match TRBD2. The CDR3 is 14 residues long. With V trimmed by 1 base and J by 6 bases, 2 bases remained unmatched. CDR1 is SGHRS, CDR2 YFSETQ, per germline. As DNA, the CDR3 is TGCGCCAGCAGCTTGACTAGCGGGTCCAATGAGCAGTTCTTC. Translation: CASSLTSGSNEQFF.

This rearrangement joins TRBV5-4 to TRBJ1-2, with 7 bases matching TRBD1. CDR1 and CDR2 (germline): SGHNT, YYREEE (reference sequence). This CDR3 region has 14 residues. Trimming removed 1 base from V and 6 bases from J; junction bases left unmatched: 6. CDR3 residues: CASSLSGGKHGYTF. CDR3 nucleotide sequence: TGTGCCAGCAGCTTGTCAGGGGGTAAACATGGCTACACCTTC. Full variable domain (missing parts from reference TRBV5-4 and TRBJ1-2): ETGVTQSPTHLIKTRGQQVTLRCSSQSGHNTVSWYQQALGQGPQFIFQYYREEENGRGNFPPRFSGLQFPNYSSELNVNALELDDSALYLCASSLSGGKHGYTFGSGTRLTVV.

This chain uses TRBV7-9 with TRBJ2-1; D may be TRBD1 or TRBD2 (5 bases each). The CDR3 consists of 15 residues. V lost 2 bases and J 7 bases, leaving 15 bases between the germline ends. Per germline, CDR1 SEHNR and CDR2 FQNEAQ (reference sequence). The CDR3 sequence is CASSLYRGEGNEQFF. CDR3 in DNA: TGTGCCAGCAGCTTATATAGGGGAGAGGGGAATGAGCAGTTCTTC.

The V and J genes are TRBV5-6 and TRBJ1-1; D is unclear. Germline CDR1 and CDR2: SGHDT and YYEEEE. The CDR3 contains 14 residues. Trimming removed 2 bases from V and 3 bases from J, with 11 bases in between. CDR3: CASSFGGFDTEAFF. The DNA of the CDR3 is TGTGCCAGCAGCTTTGGAGGGTTTGACACTGAAGCTTTCTTT.

DNA for the CDR3: TGTGCGTACGGGGCAGGGCCGAACACTGAAGCTTTCTTT. It is translated as CAYGAGPNTEAFF. This chain uses TRBV10-3 with TRBJ1-1; TRBD1 is a possible D gene (5 bases). CDR3 length: 13 amino acids. Looked up from germline, CDR1 is ENHRY and CDR2 is SYGVKD.

V is TRBV7-9 and J is TRBJ2-7; 10 positions agree with TRBD2. The CDR3 covers 15 residues. Unmatched junction bases numbered 11, after V lost 5 bases and J lost 7 bases. CDR1 and CDR2 (germline): SEHNR, FQNEAQ (reference sequence). The CDR3 region has the DNA TGTGCCAGCAGCCCAGCTAGCGGGGGTAAAGTTGAGCAGTACTTC. Protein sequence: CASSPASGGKVEQYF.

The genes are TRBV9 and TRBJ2-5; 10 nucleotides line up with TRBD1. The CDR3 sequence is 15 residues long. The germline V gene encodes CDR1 SGDLS and CDR2 YYNGEE. V lost 4 bases and J lost 5; bases outside the gene matches: 8. CDR3 residues: CASSSGGQGMETQYF. DNA for the CDR3: TGTGCCAGCAGCTCAGGGGGACAGGGGATGGAGACCCAGTACTTC. Full variable domain (rest looked up from reference TRBV9 and TRBJ2-5): DSGVTQTPKHLITATGQRVTLRCSPRSGDLSVYWYQQSLDQGLQFLIQYYNGEERAKGNILERFSAQQFPDLHSELNLSSLELGDSALYFCASSSGGQGMETQYFGPGTRLLVL.

In its sample, this clone was seen once. The chain recombines TRBV5-4 with TRBJ2-2, with D unclear. Germline V gene lookup returns CDR1 SGHNT and CDR2 YYREEE (reference sequence). V was trimmed by 0 bases and J by 8 bases, leaving 14 bases between them. This CDR3 is built from 15 residues. This chain's CDR3 is CASSLGSGSRGELFF. CDR3 nucleotides: TGTGCCAGCAGCTTGGGGTCAGGTTCCCGAGGGGAGCTGTTTTTT. The entire variable domain, with the rest obtained from reference TRBV5-4 and TRBJ2-2, is as follows: ETGVTQSPTHLIKTRGQQVTLRCSSQSGHNTVSWYQQALGQGPQFIFQYYREEENGRGNFPPRFSGLQFPNYSSELNVNALELDDSALYLCASSLGSGSRGELFFGEGSRLTVL.

There are a few counts of this clone. The chain carries TRBV4-1 and TRBJ1-2; a possible D gene is TRBD1 (5 bases). V lost 0 bases and J lost 4, with 12 bases in between. The CDR3 is made up of 15 amino acids. Germline-derived CDR1 and CDR2 are MGHRA and YSYEKL. The CDR3 spells CASSQEDQGLYGYTF. CDR3 sequence (DNA): TGCGCCAGCAGCCAAGAAGATCAGGGCCTCTATGGCTACACCTTC.

The chain links TRBV18 to TRBJ2-3; D tentatively reads TRBD1 or TRBD2 (6 bases each). CDR3 size: 16 residues. Trimming stripped 4 bases from V and 1 base from J, with 15 bases between. Germline CDR1 is KGHSH and CDR2 is LQKENI. As DNA, the CDR3 is TGTGCCAGCTCACTATGGGGGGCGCAGGGCACAGATACGCAGTATTTT. Amino acid sequence: CASSLWGAQGTDTQYF.

This clone appeared a single time. The V and J genes are TRBV7-8 and TRBJ2-7, with a possible D match to TRBD1 (6 bases). CDR1 is SGHVS and CDR2 is FQNEAQ in the germline V gene. This CDR3 has 16 amino acids. With 0 bases removed from V and 2 bases from J, the gap between germline ends came to 14 bases. The CDR3 here is CASSLAGTGSPYEQYF. CDR3 coding DNA: TGTGCCAGCAGCTTAGCGGGCACAGGGTCCCCCTACGAGCAGTACTTC. The whole variable domain, remainder taken from reference TRBV7-8 and TRBJ2-7, is GAGVSQSPRYKVAKRGQDVALRCDPISGHVSLFWYQQALGQGPEFLTYFQNEAQLDKSGLPSDRFFAERPEGSVSTLKIQRTQQEDSAVYLCASSLAGTGSPYEQYFGPGTRLTVT.

The chain has TRBV27 and TRBJ2-5, with TRBD2 as a possible D gene (6 bases). The CDR3 extends over 15 amino acids. CDR1 is MNHEY and CDR2 is SMNVEV in the germline V gene (reference sequence). Trimming pared 2 bases from V and 3 bases from J, leaving 13 bases between. The CDR3 coding sequence is TGTGCCAGCAGTTTAAAGCCGGGACTTGAAGAGACCCAGTACTTC. Translated: CASSLKPGLEETQYF.

The genes are TRBV5-6 and TRBJ1-3; D call uncertain. The ends were cut back, 1 base at V and 0 bases at J, with 11 bases in the middle. Germline lookup yields CDR1 SGHDT and CDR2 YYEEEE. This CDR3 is built from 16 residues. CDR3 sequence (DNA): TGTGCCAGCAGCTTGTTGTCTGAACACTCTGGAAACACCATATATTTT. It specifies CASSLLSEHSGNTIYF.